The present entry profiles one T cell receptor beta chain with its context. It has no known antigen specificity. No base qualities exist here, and no much larger clone lies one base off it. This entry is derived from a study of PD-L1 blockade in urothelial cancer (dated by TCRdb to 2017 to 2019). For the study in its entirety: Every patient began therapy in 2014 and was given atezolizumab 1,200 mg intravenously every 3 weeks. Blood samples were analyzed at 3 weeks after treatment start (second dose) and at 6 weeks after treatment start. Pretreatment tumor samples, along with matched peripheral blood collected serially before and after atezolizumab treatment, underwent TCR sequencing. Blood samples yielded a median of around 150,000 T cells and some 80,000 unique TCRs, with median clonality approximately 0.08. About 10 patients achieved durable clinical benefit and 15 to 20 did not. In the same patients, whole exome sequencing and RNA sequencing of pretreatment tumors were performed in addition to TCR sequencing. Twenty-five of 29 patients were males with bladder-origin urothelial cancer, and 18 of 29 reported a prior smoking history. Somatic, immune and clinical correlates of response to PD-L1 blockade with atezolizumab in urothelial cancer were the focus of an exploratory multi-omic analysis. Durable clinical benefit meant progression-free survival longer than 6 months, and TCR features were also tested against progression-free and overall survival. An ECOG performance status of 0 or 1 was recorded for the patients, and 0 to 3 prior chemotherapy regimens had been received by the patients. Twenty-nine patients had pretreatment blood TCR-seq, about 25 had at least one posttreatment blood collection, and about 25 had tumor TCR-seq. What the research found in general, with its limitations: Patients with durable benefit showed greater expansion of tumor-associated TCR clones in peripheral blood 3 weeks after starting treatment (n ≈ 22, p = 0.022). A pretreatment peripheral blood TCR clonality below the median was linked to improved progression-free and overall survival. Because the sample size was small (n ≈ 27) and many exploratory analyses were performed, the results are intended to be hypothesis-generating.

The CDR3 covers 14 residues, taking in both the cysteine and the phenylalanine. Only the CDR3 part of the read is kept: 42 bases, read in frame from the first base. The germline V gene gives CDR1 as SGHTA and CDR2 as FQGTGA. Trimmed from V: 5 bases; trimmed from J: 5 bases; junction bases lacking a gene match: 8. According to the study, the label for this sample's time point signals: pretreatment peripheral blood. A total of around 30 patients with locally advanced or metastatic urothelial carcinoma, treated at Memorial Sloan Kettering on a trial protocol, made up the cohort. Peripheral blood mononuclear cells were collected pretreatment and during treatment, with between 1 and 8 total time points obtained per patient. The Qiagen DNeasy Blood extraction kit was used to purify genomic DNA from total PBMCs and from tumor samples. PBMCs were collected pretreatment and during treatment, and were isolated and stored as previously described.

Synthetic TCR analog templates were spiked into each PCR to estimate absolute template abundance from read counts. The immunoSEQ assay used bias-controlled V and J gene primers to amplify TCRbeta CDR3 regions from genomic DNA. Sequencing of rearranged TCRbeta segments was done at approximately 20X coverage. On the study's bioinformatics: Clustering was used to correct sequencing errors, and CDR3s were annotated against IMGT to assign V, D and J genes. Downstream analyses used only productive TCRbeta rearrangements and left out out-of-frame or stop-codon sequences. Clonality was computed as one minus Shannon entropy normalized by the log of the number of unique productive sequences. Clones differing between time points or between blood and tumor were identified using Fisher's exact test with Benjamini-Hochberg correction, with an adjusted p below 0.01 applied as the threshold. TCRdb carries this immuneACCESS record with in-frame sequences only. Its versions omit some clonotypes, under half of them owing to an unresolved V gene in the studies checked, with the rest unexplained. For V, J and clone size, that table is used; D and trimming come from the DNA. The sample contains 85,000 to 100,000 clones, roughly 84% of them found a single time. The ten largest account for 2% to 2.5% of the sample.

The source was PBMCs, collected around atezolizumab (anti-PD-L1) treatment. The chain couples TRBV7-3 to TRBJ2-5; TRBD1 fits 7 bases in the junction. The clonotype was recovered from a man aged 55 to 70 with urothelial cancer. CDR3 sequence: CASSPGDRPETQYF. The nucleotide sequence reads TGTGCCAGCAGCCCCGGGGACAGACCGGAGACCCAGTACTTC.